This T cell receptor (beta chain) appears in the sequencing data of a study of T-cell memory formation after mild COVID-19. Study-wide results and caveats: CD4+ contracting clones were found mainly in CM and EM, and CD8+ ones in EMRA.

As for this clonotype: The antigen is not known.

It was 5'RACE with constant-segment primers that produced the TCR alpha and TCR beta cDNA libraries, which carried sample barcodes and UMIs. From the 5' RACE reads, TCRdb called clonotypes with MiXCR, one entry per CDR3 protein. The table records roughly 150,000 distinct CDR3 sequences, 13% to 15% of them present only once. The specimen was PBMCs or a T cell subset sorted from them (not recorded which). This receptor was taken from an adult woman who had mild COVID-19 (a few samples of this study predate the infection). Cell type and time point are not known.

Here the CDR3 DNA reads TGTGCCAGCAGAGCACACACTAGTTCCGGGGAGCTGTTTTTT. Protein: CASRAHTSSGELFF. This chain links TRBV2 with TRBJ2-2, with D perhaps TRBD2 (5 bases). The CDR3 has 14 amino acids. The germline V gene has CDR1 SNHLY and CDR2 FYNNEI. V lost 6 bases and J lost 6, with 14 bases in between.